This T cell receptor beta chain was sequenced during a study of blood T cell repertoires in COVID-19. On the study more broadly: The samples span acute and convalescent COVID-19 from the United States, Italy and Spain. PBMCs, B-cell-depleted T cells, or T cells were the source of the cDNA or gDNA that made up the material.

This clone was found a few times. The CDR3 spans 12 residues. Germline assignment: CDR1 SEHNR and CDR2 FQNEAQ (reference sequence). With V trimmed by 5 bases and J by 10 bases, 7 bases remained unmatched. Per the original methods: Scientists estimated how many nucleated cells there were by amplifying reference gene primers. Clones were read by immunoSEQ multiplex PCR, and TCRdb kept only the in-frame ones, dropping some. Clone size and V and J calls were adopted from that table, with D and trimming inferred from the DNA. The sample shows about 74,000 clones, 80% to 90% of them seen only once. This clonotype was sampled from a man between 65 and 79 years old with acute or convalescent COVID-19. The sequencing input was peripheral blood. The chain couples TRBV7-9 to TRBJ2-7; 8 positions match TRBD2. The DNA of the CDR3 is TGTGCCAGCAGCCCGCGGGGGGCGTACCAGTACTTC. Translation: CASSPRGAYQYF.